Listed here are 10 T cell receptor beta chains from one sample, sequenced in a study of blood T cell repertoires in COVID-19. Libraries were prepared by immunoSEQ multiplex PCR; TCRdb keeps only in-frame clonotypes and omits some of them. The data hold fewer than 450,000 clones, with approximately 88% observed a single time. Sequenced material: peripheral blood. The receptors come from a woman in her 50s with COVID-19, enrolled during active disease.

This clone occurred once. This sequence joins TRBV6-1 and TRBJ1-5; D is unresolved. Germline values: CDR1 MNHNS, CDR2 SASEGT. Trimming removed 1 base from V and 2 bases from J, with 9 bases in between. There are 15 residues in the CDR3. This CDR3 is CASSEVGVGNQPQHF. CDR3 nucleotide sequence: TGTGCCAGCAGTGAAGTCGGGGTGGGCAATCAGCCCCAGCATTTT.

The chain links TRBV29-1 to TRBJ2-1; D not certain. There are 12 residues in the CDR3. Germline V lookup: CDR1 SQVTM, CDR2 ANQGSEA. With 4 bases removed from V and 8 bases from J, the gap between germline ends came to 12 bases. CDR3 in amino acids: CSVVSPPDEQFF. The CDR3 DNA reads TGCAGCGTTGTTTCTCCCCCAGATGAGCAGTTCTTC.

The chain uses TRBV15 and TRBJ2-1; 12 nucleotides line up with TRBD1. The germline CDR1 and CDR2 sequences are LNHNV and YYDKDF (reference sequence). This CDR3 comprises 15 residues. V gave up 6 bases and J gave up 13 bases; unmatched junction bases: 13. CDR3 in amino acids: CATRPRGQGAPLQFF. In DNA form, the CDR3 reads TGTGCCACCAGGCCCAGGGGACAGGGGGCCCCCTTACAGTTCTTC.

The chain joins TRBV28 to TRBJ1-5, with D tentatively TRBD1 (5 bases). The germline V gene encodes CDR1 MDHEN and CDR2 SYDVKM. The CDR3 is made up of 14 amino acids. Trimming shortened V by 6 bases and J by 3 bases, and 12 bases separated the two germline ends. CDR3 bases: TGTGCCAGCAGCCGGGGGATTATCAATCAGCCCCAGCATTTT. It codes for CASSRGIINQPQHF.

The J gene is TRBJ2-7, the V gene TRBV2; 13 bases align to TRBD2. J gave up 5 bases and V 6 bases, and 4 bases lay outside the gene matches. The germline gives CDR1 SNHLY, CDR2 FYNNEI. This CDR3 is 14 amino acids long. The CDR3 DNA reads TGTGCCAGCAGGCGACTAGCGGGGGGAGACGAGCAGTACTTC. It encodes CASRRLAGGDEQYF.

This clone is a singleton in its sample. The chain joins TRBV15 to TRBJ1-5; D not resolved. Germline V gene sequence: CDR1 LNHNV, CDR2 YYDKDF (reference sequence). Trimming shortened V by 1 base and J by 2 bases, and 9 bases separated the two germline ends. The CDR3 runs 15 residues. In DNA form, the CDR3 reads TGTGCCACCAGCAGAGGGGCCGGGGGCAATCAGCCCCAGCATTTT. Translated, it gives CATSRGAGGNQPQHF.

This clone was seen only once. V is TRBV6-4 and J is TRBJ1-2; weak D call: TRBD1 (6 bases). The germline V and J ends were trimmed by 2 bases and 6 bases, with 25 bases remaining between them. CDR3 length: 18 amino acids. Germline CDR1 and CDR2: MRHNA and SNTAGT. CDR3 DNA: TGTGCCAGCAGTGACACTGCAGAAGGGGGACGTCGGGTTGATGGCTACACCTTC. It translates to CASSDTAEGGRRVDGYTF.

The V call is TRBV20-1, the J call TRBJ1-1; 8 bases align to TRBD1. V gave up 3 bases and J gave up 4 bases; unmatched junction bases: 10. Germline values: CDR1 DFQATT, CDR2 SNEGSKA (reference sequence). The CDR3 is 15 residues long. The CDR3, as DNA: TGCAGTGCTAGTGAATCAGGGGGCCTGGTCACTGAAGCTTTCTTT. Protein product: CSASESGGLVTEAFF.

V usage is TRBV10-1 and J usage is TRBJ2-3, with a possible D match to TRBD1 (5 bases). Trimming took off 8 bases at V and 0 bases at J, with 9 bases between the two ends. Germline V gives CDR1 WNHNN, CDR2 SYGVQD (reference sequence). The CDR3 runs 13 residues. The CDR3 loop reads CASGASSTDTQYF. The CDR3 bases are TGCGCCAGCGGGGCCTCTAGCACAGATACGCAGTATTTT.

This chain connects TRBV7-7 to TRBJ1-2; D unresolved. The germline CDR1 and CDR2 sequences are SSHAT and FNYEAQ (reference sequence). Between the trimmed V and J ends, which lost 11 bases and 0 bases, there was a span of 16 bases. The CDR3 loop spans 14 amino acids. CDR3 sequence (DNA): TGTGCCTCAATTTCAGGTATAGCTAACTATGGCTACACCTTC. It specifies CASISGIANYGYTF.